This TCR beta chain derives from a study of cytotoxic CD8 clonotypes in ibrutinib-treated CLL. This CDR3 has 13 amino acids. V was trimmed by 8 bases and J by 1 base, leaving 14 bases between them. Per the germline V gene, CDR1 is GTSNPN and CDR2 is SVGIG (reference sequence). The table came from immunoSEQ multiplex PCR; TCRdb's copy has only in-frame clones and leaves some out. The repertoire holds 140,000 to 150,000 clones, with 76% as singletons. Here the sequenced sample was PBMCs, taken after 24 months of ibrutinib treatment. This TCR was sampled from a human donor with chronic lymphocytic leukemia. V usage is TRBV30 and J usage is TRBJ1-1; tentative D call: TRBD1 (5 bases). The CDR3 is CAGRWRGNTEAFF. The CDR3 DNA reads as TGTGCCGGTCGATGGAGGGGGAACACTGAAGCTTTCTTT.